This TCR beta chain originates from a study of T cell repertoires in cytomegalovirus infection. This clonotype turned up a few times. Its antigen is unidentified. Germline V CDR1 and CDR2: SGHVS, FQNEAQ. Trimming removed 3 bases at V and 0 bases at J, with 12 bases between. There are 16 residues in the CDR3. TCRdb used MiXCR to reprocess the reads, holding one entry per CDR3 protein. Seen here are 550,000 to 850,000 distinct CDR3 sequences, about 30% observed once, and the top ten hold roughly 18%. The gene calls are TRBV7-8 and TRBJ2-1, with D perhaps given as TRBD1 or TRBD2 (5 bases each). The TCR sequence derives from a human donor in good health (CMV status not recorded). Some clones in this sample may be carry-over from other donors' samples. The sequences come from cultured PBMCs, collected from culture after CMV antigen stimulation. CDR3 bases: TGTGCCAGCAGCTTGAAGGTTGGGGGCTCCTACAATGAGCAGTTCTTC. Amino acid sequence: CASSLKVGGSYNEQFF.